Here is one T cell receptor beta chain with its context. Its cognate antigen is unknown. The germline gives CDR1 MNHEY, CDR2 SVGAGI. The CDR3 is made up of 13 amino acids. Trimming stripped 2 bases from V and 10 bases from J, with 14 bases between. The data belong to a study of Ad26.COV2.S vaccination and SARS-CoV-2 variants. Whole-study context: The Ad26.COV2.S arm of the COV1001 trial was where the donor was placed.

Profiling relied on immunoSEQ multiplex PCR, and the TCRdb table lists in-frame clones only, not all of them. The sample comprises some 320,000 clones, 70% to 90% of which are singletons, and under 2.5% rests with the top ten. Study observations and caveats: Researchers reported similar non-spike TCR breadth in vaccine and placebo recipients.

Treatment in this sample: roughly 19 received Ad26.COV2.S at low or high dose, single or two shots; about 5 received placebo; per-sample allocation not given. It was on day 63 after the first vaccine or placebo injection that samples were taken. Specimen: peripheral blood, collected in a trial of Ad26.COV2.S vaccine versus placebo. This clonotype was sampled from a person aged 18 to 59 who received the Ad26.COV2.S COVID-19 vaccine or a placebo. The chain recombines TRBV6-5 with TRBJ1-1; D is uncertain. CDR3 sequence: CASSYPGTPAAFF. The CDR3 coding sequence is TGTGCCAGCAGTTACCCGGGAACCCCGGCAGCTTTCTTT.